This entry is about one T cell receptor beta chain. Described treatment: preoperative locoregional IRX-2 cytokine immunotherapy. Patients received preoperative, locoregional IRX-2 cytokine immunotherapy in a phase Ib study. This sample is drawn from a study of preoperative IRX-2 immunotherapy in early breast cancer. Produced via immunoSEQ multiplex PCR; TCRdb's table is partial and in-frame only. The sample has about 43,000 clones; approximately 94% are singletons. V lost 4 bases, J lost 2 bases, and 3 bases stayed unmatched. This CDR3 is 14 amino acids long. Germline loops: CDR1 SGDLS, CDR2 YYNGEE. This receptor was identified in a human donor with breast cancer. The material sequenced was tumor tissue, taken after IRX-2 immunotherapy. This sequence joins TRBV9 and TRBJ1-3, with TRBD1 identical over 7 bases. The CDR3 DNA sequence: TGTGCCAGCAGCCTAACAGGGGCTGGAAACACCATATATTTT. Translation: CASSLTGAGNTIYF.